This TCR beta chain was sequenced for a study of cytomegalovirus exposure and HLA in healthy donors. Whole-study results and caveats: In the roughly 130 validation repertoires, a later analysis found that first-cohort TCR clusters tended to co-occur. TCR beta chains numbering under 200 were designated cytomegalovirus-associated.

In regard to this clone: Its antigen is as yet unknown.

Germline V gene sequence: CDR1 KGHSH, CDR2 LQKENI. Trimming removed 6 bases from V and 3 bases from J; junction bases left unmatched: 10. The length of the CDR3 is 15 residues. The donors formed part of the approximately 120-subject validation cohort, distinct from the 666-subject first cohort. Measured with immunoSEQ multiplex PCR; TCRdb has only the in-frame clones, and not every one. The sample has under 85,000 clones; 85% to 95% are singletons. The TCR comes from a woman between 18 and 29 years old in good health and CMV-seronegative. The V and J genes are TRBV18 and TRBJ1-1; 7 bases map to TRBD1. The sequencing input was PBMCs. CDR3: CASSEGAAGYTEAFF. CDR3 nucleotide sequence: TGTGCCAGCTCCGAGGGGGCCGCGGGCTACACTGAAGCTTTCTTT.